The present T cell receptor beta chain was sequenced within a study of response to subunit inactivated influenza vaccine. There are many counts of this clonotype. The V end lost 3 bases, the J end lost 0 bases, and 6 bases lay between the germline ends. This CDR3 is built from 14 residues. MiXCR, applied by TCRdb to the RT-PCR reads, yields one record per CDR3 protein. Of about 170,000 distinct CDR3 sequences in the sample, approximately 12% were seen once. The same sample was also studied in work on T cells expressing NK-cell markers. That study adds: Making the TCR beta cDNA relied on 5'RACE template switching with UMIs. In a group of 5 to 7 donors, dominant NKG2C+ clonotypes represented roughly 1.0-7.5% of CD8+ T cells. Topping the CD3+CD56-NKG2C+ fraction as well were these clonotypes, in a handful of donors.

The sample consisted of CD8+ T cells sorted from PBMCs, taken about 12 days after vaccination. The V and J genes are TRBV12-3 or TRBV12-4 and TRBJ1-5; D is perhaps TRBD1 (5 bases). This clonotype was sampled from a man aged 50-59 years who received an inactivated influenza vaccine. This CDR3 is CASSLGDSNQPQHF. DNA of the CDR3: TGTGCCAGCAGTTTGGGGGATAGCAATCAGCCCCAGCATTTT.